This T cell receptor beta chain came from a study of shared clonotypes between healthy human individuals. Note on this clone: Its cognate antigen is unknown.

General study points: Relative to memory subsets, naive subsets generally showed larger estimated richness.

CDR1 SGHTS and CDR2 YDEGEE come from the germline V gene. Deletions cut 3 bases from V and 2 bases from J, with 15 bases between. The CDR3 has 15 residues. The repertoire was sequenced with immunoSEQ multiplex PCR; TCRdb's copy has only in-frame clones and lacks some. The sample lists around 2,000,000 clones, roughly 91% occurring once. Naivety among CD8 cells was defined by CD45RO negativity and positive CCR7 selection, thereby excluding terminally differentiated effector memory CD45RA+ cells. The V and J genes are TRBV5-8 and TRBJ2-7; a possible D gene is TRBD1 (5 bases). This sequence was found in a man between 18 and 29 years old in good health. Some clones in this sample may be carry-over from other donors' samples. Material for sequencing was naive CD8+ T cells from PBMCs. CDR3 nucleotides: TGTGCCAGCAGCTCGCCCCTGACAGTTCCCTACGAGCAGTACTTC. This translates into CASSSPLTVPYEQYF. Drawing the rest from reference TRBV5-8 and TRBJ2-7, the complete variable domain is EAGVTQSPTHLIKTRGQQATLRCSPISGHTSVYWYQQALGLGLQFLLWYDEGEERNRGNFPPRFSGRQFPNYSSELNVNALELEDSALYLCASSSPLTVPYEQYFGPGTRLTVT.